This TCR beta chain is drawn from a study of blood T cell repertoires in COVID-19. Study details: The origin of the acute and convalescent COVID-19 samples was the United States, Italy and Spain. T cells, B-cell-depleted T cells, or PBMCs supplied cDNA or gDNA.

The CDR3 is made up of 16 amino acids. CDR1 MDHEN and CDR2 SYDVKM come from the germline V gene. V was clipped by 4 bases and J by 4 bases; unmatched bases: 12. As handled by the study authors: The assay estimated nucleated cells by amplifying reference gene primers. Profiled with immunoSEQ multiplex PCR; TCRdb holds only in-frame clones, not every one. That table supplies the V and J calls and clone size; D and trimming were determined from the DNA. There are over 55,000 clones in the sample; 82% occur only once, and roughly an eighth lies in the top ten. The genes are TRBV28 and TRBJ1-2; 7 positions agree with TRBD1. This TCR was sampled from a woman of 80 years or more with acute or convalescent COVID-19. Sequencing was performed on peripheral blood. CDR3 nucleotide sequence: TGTGCCAGCAGTTCGACTACCAGGGGGATACGCTATGGCTACACCTTC. As protein: CASSSTTRGIRYGYTF.